The rows below give T cell receptor beta chains drawn from one sample of a study of technical replicates of blood from a handful of donors. The method was immunoSEQ multiplex PCR; TCRdb's version includes in-frame clones alone and lacks a portion of them. This sample carries about 70,000 clones, approximately 92% of them seen once, and the ten largest clones take around 0.37%. Sequencing was carried out using T cells isolated from PBMCs. Receptors were obtained from a human donor in good health. CDR3s include the opening cysteine and the closing phenylalanine or tryptophan. The D gene is left open where the match is weak. Rows give clone size only sometimes, using once, few, many, or a class for an expanded clone.

d_gene: -; abundance: -; v_gene: TRBV6-5; len: 15; j_gene: TRBJ1-1; CDR3nt: TGTGCCAGCAGGCCCCGAGCAAATGTGAACACTGAAGCTTTCTTT; CDR3aa: CASRPRANVNTEAFF
d_gene: TRBD2; abundance: -; v_gene: TRBV6-1; len: 14; j_gene: TRBJ2-1; CDR3nt: TGTGCCACCCAGGCGGGAGGCGTTTCGGATGAGCAGTTCTTC; CDR3aa: CATQAGGVSDEQFF
d_gene: -; abundance: -; v_gene: TRBV11-2; len: 13; j_gene: TRBJ2-7; CDR3nt: TGTGCCAGCAGCTCCCCCTCTCTCTACGAGCAGTACTTC; CDR3aa: CASSSPSLYEQYF
d_gene: TRBD1; abundance: -; v_gene: TRBV6-1; len: 17; j_gene: TRBJ2-5; CDR3nt: TGTGCCAGCAGTGAAATGTTTTCCGGGACAGTTGTGGTGACCCAGTACTTC; CDR3aa: CASSEMFSGTVVVTQYF
d_gene: -; abundance: -; v_gene: TRBV11-2; len: 13; j_gene: TRBJ1-4; CDR3nt: TGTGCCAGCAGCTTCGGGGGGAATGAAAAACTGTTTTTT; CDR3aa: CASSFGGNEKLFF
d_gene: -; abundance: -; v_gene: TRBV27; len: 16; j_gene: TRBJ2-1; CDR3nt: TGTGCCAGCAGTTCATATAGGGGGGGGGACTACAATGAGCAGTTCTTC; CDR3aa: CASSSYRGGDYNEQFF
d_gene: TRBD1; abundance: -; v_gene: TRBV29-1; len: 16; j_gene: TRBJ2-2; CDR3nt: TGCAGCGTTGAAGCCGCCGACAGGGGTCTAACCGGGGAGCTGTTTTTT; CDR3aa: CSVEAADRGLTGELFF
d_gene: TRBD2; abundance: -; v_gene: TRBV9; len: 15; j_gene: TRBJ2-1; CDR3nt: TGTGCCAGCAGCGAAAAGCGGGAGGTTGCCCATGAGCAGTTCTTC; CDR3aa: CASSEKREVAHEQFF
d_gene: -; abundance: once; v_gene: TRBV7-3; len: 13; j_gene: TRBJ1-1; CDR3nt: TGTGCCAGCAGCTCCCAGGGTAGCACTGAAGCTTTCTTT; CDR3aa: CASSSQGSTEAFF
d_gene: -; abundance: -; v_gene: TRBV2; len: 11; j_gene: TRBJ2-5; CDR3nt: TGTGCCAGCAGCTTCCAAGAGACCCAGTACTTC; CDR3aa: CASSFQETQYF
d_gene: -; abundance: -; v_gene: TRBV15; len: 15; j_gene: TRBJ1-2; CDR3nt: TGTGCCACCAGCAGAGTTGTAAAAGGGAGTTATGGCTACACCTTC; CDR3aa: CATSRVVKGSYGYTF
d_gene: -; abundance: -; v_gene: TRBV18; len: 16; j_gene: TRBJ1-2; CDR3nt: TGTGCCAGCTCGCCGACCAGGACAGCTAGGGGCTATGGCTACACCTTC; CDR3aa: CASSPTRTARGYGYTF
d_gene: -; abundance: -; v_gene: TRBV11-3; len: 14; j_gene: TRBJ1-1; CDR3nt: TGTGCCAGCAGCCCGATAGCGGGGGGAACTGAAGCTTTCTTT; CDR3aa: CASSPIAGGTEAFF
d_gene: -; abundance: -; v_gene: TRBV6-1; len: 13; j_gene: TRBJ2-7; CDR3nt: TGTGCCAGCAGTGAGGCCCAATATTTCGAGCAGTACTTC; CDR3aa: CASSEAQYFEQYF
d_gene: -; abundance: -; v_gene: TRBV21-1; len: 16; j_gene: TRBJ2-2; CDR3nt: TGTGCCAGCAGCAAAGTCAGACAGGGTCGAACCGGGGAGCTGTTTTTT; CDR3aa: CASSKVRQGRTGELFF
d_gene: TRBD1; abundance: -; v_gene: TRBV28; len: 14; j_gene: TRBJ1-4; CDR3nt: TGTGCCAGCAGTTTAACAGGGGGCGGTGAAAAACTGTTTTTT; CDR3aa: CASSLTGGGEKLFF
d_gene: TRBD2; abundance: -; v_gene: TRBV11-3; len: 14; j_gene: TRBJ2-5; CDR3nt: TGTGCCAGCAGCCGACTAGCGGGAGAAGAGACCCAGTACTTC; CDR3aa: CASSRLAGEETQYF
d_gene: TRBD2; abundance: -; v_gene: TRBV6-1; len: 14; j_gene: TRBJ2-3; CDR3nt: TGTGCCAGCATCTATAGCGGGAAATTAGATACGCAGTATTTT; CDR3aa: CASIYSGKLDTQYF
d_gene: TRBD1; abundance: -; v_gene: TRBV5-1; len: 14; j_gene: TRBJ1-4; CDR3nt: TGCGCCAGCAGCACCGGGACAGGGAATGAAAAACTGTTTTTT; CDR3aa: CASSTGTGNEKLFF
d_gene: TRBD2; abundance: -; v_gene: TRBV5-4; len: 14; j_gene: TRBJ2-3; CDR3nt: TGTGCCAGCAGCTTTTCGGGAGGGCCTGAGACGCAGTATTTT; CDR3aa: CASSFSGGPETQYF
d_gene: -; abundance: -; v_gene: TRBV6-5; len: 12; j_gene: TRBJ2-7; CDR3nt: TGTGCCACCGGACGGGAGATCCACGAGCAGTACTTC; CDR3aa: CATGREIHEQYF
d_gene: -; abundance: -; v_gene: TRBV10-3; len: 14; j_gene: TRBJ1-1; CDR3nt: TGTGCCATCAGTGAAGGGACTGTGAACACTGAAGCTTTCTTT; CDR3aa: CAISEGTVNTEAFF
d_gene: TRBD1; abundance: once; v_gene: TRBV9; len: 14; j_gene: TRBJ2-7; CDR3nt: TGTGCCAGCAGCGTGACAGGGGGCATGAAAGAGCAGTACTTC; CDR3aa: CASSVTGGMKEQYF
d_gene: TRBD1; abundance: -; v_gene: TRBV27; len: 14; j_gene: TRBJ2-7; CDR3nt: TGTGCCAGCAGAGACAGGGGGGCGAGGAACGAGCAGTACTTC; CDR3aa: CASRDRGARNEQYF
d_gene: -; abundance: -; v_gene: TRBV7-9; len: 13; j_gene: TRBJ2-1; CDR3nt: TGTGCCAGCAGCTCCGGGACTTACAATGAGCAGTTCTTC; CDR3aa: CASSSGTYNEQFF
d_gene: TRBD2; abundance: -; v_gene: TRBV7-3; len: 16; j_gene: TRBJ2-1; CDR3nt: TGTGCCAGCAGCTACCTGACTAGCGGGAGTGGGAATGAGCAGTTCTTC; CDR3aa: CASSYLTSGSGNEQFF
d_gene: -; abundance: -; v_gene: TRBV21-1; len: 14; j_gene: TRBJ2-1; CDR3nt: TGTGCCAGCAGCACGGACTTGGAGGGCAATGAGCAGTTCTTC; CDR3aa: CASSTDLEGNEQFF
d_gene: TRBD1; abundance: -; v_gene: TRBV11-3; len: 13; j_gene: TRBJ1-1; CDR3nt: TGTGCCAGCAGCCGGCAGGGGGCAATTGAAGCTTTCTTT; CDR3aa: CASSRQGAIEAFF